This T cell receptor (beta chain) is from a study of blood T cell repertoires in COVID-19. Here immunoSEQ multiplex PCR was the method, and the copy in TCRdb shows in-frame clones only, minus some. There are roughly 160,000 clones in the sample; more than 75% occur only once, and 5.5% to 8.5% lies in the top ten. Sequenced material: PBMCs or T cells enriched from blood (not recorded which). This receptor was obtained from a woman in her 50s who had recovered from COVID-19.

CDR3 coding DNA: TGTGCCAGCAGCCAAGGACAAACAGTCTATGGCTACACCTTC. Protein sequence: CASSQGQTVYGYTF. The rearrangement joins TRBV14 to TRBJ1-2; D remains unclear. Germline V gene sequence: CDR1 SGHDN, CDR2 FVKESK. V lost 1 base, J lost 4 bases, and 10 bases lay in between. The CDR3 has 14 amino acids.